This TCR beta chain was identified in a study of blood T cell repertoires in COVID-19. The study assigned cohorts using participant-reported clinical history. Sequencing was performed with immunoSEQ multiplex PCR; in TCRdb, only in-frame clones are kept and a portion is missing. The sample consists of around 160,000 clones, over 80% of them appearing once. The sample was PBMCs or T cells enriched from blood (not recorded which). The receptor's source is a woman in her forties or fifties who had been exposed to COVID-19.

CDR3 sequence reads: CASSTGTSQETQYF. CDR3 nucleotides: TGTGCCAGTAGTACCGGGACATCCCAAGAGACCCAGTACTTC. This chain uses TRBV19 with TRBJ2-5; D is perhaps TRBD1 (6 bases). Trimming took off 4 bases at V and 1 base at J, with 10 bases between the two ends. This CDR3 region has 14 residues. The germline gives CDR1 LNHDA, CDR2 SQIVND (reference sequence).